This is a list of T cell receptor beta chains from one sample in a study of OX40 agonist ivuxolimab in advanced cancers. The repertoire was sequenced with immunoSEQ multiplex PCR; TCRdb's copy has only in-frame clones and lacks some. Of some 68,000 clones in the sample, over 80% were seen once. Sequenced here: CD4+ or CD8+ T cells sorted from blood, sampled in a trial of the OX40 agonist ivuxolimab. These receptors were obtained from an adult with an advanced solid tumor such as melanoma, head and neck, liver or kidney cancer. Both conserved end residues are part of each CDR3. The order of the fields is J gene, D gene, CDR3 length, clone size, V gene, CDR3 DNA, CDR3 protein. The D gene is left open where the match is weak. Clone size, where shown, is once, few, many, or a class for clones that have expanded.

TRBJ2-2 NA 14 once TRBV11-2 TGTGCCAGCAGCTTCGCGCCGACCACCGGGGAGCTGTTTTTT CASSFAPTTGELFF
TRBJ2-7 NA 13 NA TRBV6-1 TGTGCCAGCAGTTCCGGGAACACCTACGAGCAGTACTTC CASSSGNTYEQYF
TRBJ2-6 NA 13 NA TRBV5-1 TGCGCCAGCAGCTTGGTTGGGGCCAACGTCCTGACTTTC CASSLVGANVLTF
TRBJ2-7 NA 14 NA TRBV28 TGTGCCAGCAGCGCTTTACAGGGAGAAAAGTCCGAGTACTTC CASSALQGEKSEYF
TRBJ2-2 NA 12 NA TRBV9 TGTGCCAGCAGCGTAGGAAGGGGGGAGCTGTTTTTT CASSVGRGELFF
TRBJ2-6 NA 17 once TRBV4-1 TGCGCCAGCAGCCAAGAACCCGTTTCGGCTGGGGCCAACGTCCTGACTTTC CASSQEPVSAGANVLTF
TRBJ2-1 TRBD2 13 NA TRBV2 TGTGCCAGCAGCGTGCGGGAGGGCAATGAGCAGTTCTTC CASSVREGNEQFF
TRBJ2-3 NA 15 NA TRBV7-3 TGTGCCAGCAGCCACTCGGTCGAGGGCACAGATACGCAGTATTTT CASSHSVEGTDTQYF
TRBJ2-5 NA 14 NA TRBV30 TGTGCCTGGGCCCCAGGACGGGTCCAGGAGACCCAGTACTTC CAWAPGRVQETQYF
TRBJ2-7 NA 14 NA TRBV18 TGTGCCAGCTCACCAAGGGGCAGAACCTACGAGCAGTACTTC CASSPRGRTYEQYF
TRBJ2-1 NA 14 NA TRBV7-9 TGTGCCAGCAGCTTAGCCACAGTCTACAATGAGCAGTTCTTC CASSLATVYNEQFF
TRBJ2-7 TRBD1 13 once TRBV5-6 TGTGCCAGCTTGAGGGACAGTACCTACGAGCAGTACTTC CASLRDSTYEQYF
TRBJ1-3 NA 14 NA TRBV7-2 TGTGCCAGCAGACAAGTCCTGTCTGGAAACACCATATATTTT CASRQVLSGNTIYF
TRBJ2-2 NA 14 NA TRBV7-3 TGTGCCAGCAGCGTATATAGGAGCACCGGGGAGCTGTTTTTT CASSVYRSTGELFF
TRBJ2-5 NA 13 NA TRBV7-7 TGTGCCAGCAGCCGTGACTCTCGAGAGACCCAGTACTTC CASSRDSRETQYF
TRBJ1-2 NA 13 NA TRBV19 TGTGCCAGTAGTAGACAGGACATCTATGGCTACACCTTC CASSRQDIYGYTF
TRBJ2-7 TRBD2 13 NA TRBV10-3 TGTGCCACCACGGGAGGGCTCCTAAAGGGGCAGTACTTC CATTGGLLKGQYF
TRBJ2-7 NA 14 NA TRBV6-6 TGTGCCAGCAGCCTTCCTAGTGAGTCAAAAGAGCAGTACTTC CASSLPSESKEQYF
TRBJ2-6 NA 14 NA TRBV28 TGTGCCAGCAGGTCAGGTTCTGGGGCCAACGTCCTGACTTTC CASRSGSGANVLTF
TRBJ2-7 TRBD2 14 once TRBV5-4 TGTGCCAGCAGTATTAGCGGGGGGAGTTACGAGCAGTACTTC CASSISGGSYEQYF
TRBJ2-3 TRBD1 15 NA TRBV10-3 TGTGCCATCAGTGTACCGGGACAGTTCACAGATACGCAGTATTTT CAISVPGQFTDTQYF
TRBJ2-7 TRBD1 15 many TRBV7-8 TGTGCCAGCAGCCCCAGACAGGGCCCAAGCAACGAGCAGTACTTC CASSPRQGPSNEQYF
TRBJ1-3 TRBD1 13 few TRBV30 TGTGCCTGGAGTACAGGACAGGGGAGGACCATATATTTT CAWSTGQGRTIYF
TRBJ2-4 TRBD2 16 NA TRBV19 TGTGCCAGTAGCAGGACTAGCGACATAGCCAAAAACATTCAGTACTTC CASSRTSDIAKNIQYF
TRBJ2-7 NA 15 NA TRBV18 TGTGCCAGCTCACCACGCACGGACAGCTCCTACGAGCAGTACTTC CASSPRTDSSYEQYF